This T cell receptor beta chain derives from a study of blood T cell repertoires in COVID-19. About the research overall: Sources were T cells, B-cell-depleted T cells, or PBMCs; the material itself was cDNA or gDNA.

Sequencing used immunoSEQ multiplex PCR; TCRdb keeps in-frame clones, though not all of them. The sample lists about 200,000 clones, around 90% occurring once. The germline gives CDR1 LGHNA, CDR2 YSLEER. The CDR3 is made up of 16 amino acids. With V trimmed by 4 bases and J by 5 bases, 8 bases remained unmatched. This chain joins TRBV4-3 and TRBJ2-1, with 10 positions matching TRBD2. The TCR comes from a man younger than 45 who had recovered from COVID-19. Sequenced: PBMCs or T cells enriched from blood (not recorded which). The CDR3 bases are TGCGCCAGCAGCCGGGAGAGGGGACTAGCGAACAATGAGCAGTTCTTC. It codes for CASSRERGLANNEQFF.